This note documents a single T cell receptor (beta chain) sequence. Its antigen is currently unknown. This sample was taken from a study of OX40 agonist ivuxolimab in advanced cancers. Study overall: The treatment was a fully human IgG2 OX40 agonist, ivuxolimab.

The assay was immunoSEQ multiplex PCR, and TCRdb's table has in-frame clones only and misses some. Of under 75,000 clones listed, about 91% are singletons. The CDR3 runs 14 residues. Germline lookup yields CDR1 SGHKS and CDR2 YYEKEE (reference sequence). Trimming removed 4 bases at V and 2 bases at J, with 11 bases between. Study-wide findings and caveats: In general, CD8+ T cells held more expanded clones than CD4+ did, on average.

The sequence was obtained from an adult with an advanced solid tumor such as melanoma, head and neck, liver or kidney cancer. The V and J genes are TRBV5-5 and TRBJ2-3; no reliable D call. The sample in question was CD4+ or CD8+ T cells sorted from blood, obtained in a trial of the OX40 agonist ivuxolimab. CDR3 in amino acids: CASSRARYTDTQYF. CDR3 nucleotides: TGTGCCAGCAGCAGAGCCCGGTACACAGATACGCAGTATTTT.